This is a list of T cell receptor beta chains from one sample in a study of CD8 T cells in Susac syndrome. MiXCR was run by TCRdb on the immunoSEQ multiplex PCR reads, yielding one entry per CDR3 protein. The sample holds some 110,000 distinct CDR3 sequences, 90% to 95% seen once. The sequenced sample consisted of CD4+ T cells from PBMCs. These receptors all come from a human donor with multiple sclerosis. Both conserved end residues are part of each CDR3. The order of the fields is CDR3 protein, CDR3 DNA, D gene, clone size, V gene, J gene. The D gene is left open where the match is weak. The size entry is marked missing in some rows and otherwise reads once, few, many or a size class.

CDR3aa: CAWSVQGETQYF; CDR3nt: TGTGCCTGGAGTGTACAGGGGGAGACCCAGTACTTC; d_gene: TRBD1; abundance: NA; v_gene: TRBV30; j_gene: TRBJ2-5
CDR3aa: CATRDRDPMYSNQPQHF; CDR3nt: TGTGCCACCAGGGACAGGGACCCGATGTATAGCAATCAGCCCCAGCATTTT; d_gene: TRBD1; abundance: NA; v_gene: TRBV10-3; j_gene: TRBJ1-5
CDR3aa: CASSLGRGGRETQYF; CDR3nt: TGTGCCAGCAGTTTGGGGCGGGGGGGCCGGGAGACCCAGTACTTC; d_gene: TRBD2; abundance: NA; v_gene: TRBV27; j_gene: TRBJ2-5
CDR3aa: CSARDSGPLQYF; CDR3nt: TGCAGTGCTAGAGATTCAGGGCCCCTGCAGTACTTC; d_gene: NA; abundance: NA; v_gene: TRBV20-1; j_gene: TRBJ2-7
CDR3aa: CASSFYAGEGEKLFF; CDR3nt: TGTGCCAGCAGTTTCTACGCAGGGGAGGGTGAAAAACTGTTTTTT; d_gene: NA; abundance: NA; v_gene: TRBV12-3/TRBV12-4; j_gene: TRBJ1-4
CDR3aa: CASSLMRRDTQYF; CDR3nt: TGTGCCAGCAGCTTAATGCGAAGGGATACGCAGTATTTT; d_gene: NA; abundance: NA; v_gene: TRBV7-2; j_gene: TRBJ2-3
CDR3aa: CASRVLAYEQYF; CDR3nt: TGTGCCAGCCGCGTGTTAGCCTACGAGCAGTACTTC; d_gene: NA; abundance: NA; v_gene: TRBV2; j_gene: TRBJ2-7
CDR3aa: CASSLQGRGSPLHF; CDR3nt: TGTGCCAGCAGTTTACAGGGACGCGGTTCACCCCTCCACTTT; d_gene: NA; abundance: NA; v_gene: TRBV28; j_gene: TRBJ1-6
CDR3aa: CASSRASMEDIQYF; CDR3nt: TGTGCCAGCAGCCGAGCTTCGATGGAGGACATTCAGTACTTC; d_gene: NA; abundance: NA; v_gene: TRBV2; j_gene: TRBJ2-4
CDR3aa: CASSFSSPYEQYF; CDR3nt: TGTGCCAGCAGTTTTTCCTCTCCGTACGAGCAGTACTTC; d_gene: NA; abundance: NA; v_gene: TRBV28; j_gene: TRBJ2-7
CDR3aa: CASSLSTPQGTGELFF; CDR3nt: TGTGCCAGCAGCTTAAGCACTCCCCAGGGCACCGGGGAGCTGTTTTTT; d_gene: NA; abundance: NA; v_gene: TRBV7-3; j_gene: TRBJ2-2
CDR3aa: CASRSSDEGAGNTIYF; CDR3nt: TGTGCCAGCAGAAGTTCCGATGAGGGGGCTGGAAACACCATATATTTT; d_gene: NA; abundance: NA; v_gene: TRBV6-6; j_gene: TRBJ1-3
CDR3aa: CASRDRVYNEQFF; CDR3nt: TGTGCCAGCCGCGACAGGGTTTACAATGAGCAGTTCTTC; d_gene: TRBD1; abundance: NA; v_gene: TRBV6-6; j_gene: TRBJ2-1
CDR3aa: CASSLLGHNTEAFF; CDR3nt: TGTGCCAGCAGCCTATTGGGGCACAACACTGAAGCTTTCTTT; d_gene: NA; abundance: NA; v_gene: TRBV3-1; j_gene: TRBJ1-1
CDR3aa: CSARLDWPNSPLHF; CDR3nt: TGCAGTGCTAGACTGGATTGGCCCAATTCACCCCTCCACTTT; d_gene: NA; abundance: NA; v_gene: TRBV20-1; j_gene: TRBJ1-6
CDR3aa: CAISESLQGNSQYF; CDR3nt: TGTGCCATCAGTGAGTCTCTACAGGGCAACTCCCAGTACTTC; d_gene: NA; abundance: once; v_gene: TRBV10-3; j_gene: TRBJ2-5